This T cell receptor beta chain was profiled in a study of blood T cell repertoires in COVID-19. For the study at large: There were acute and convalescent COVID-19 samples, and they came from the United States, Italy and Spain. PBMCs, B-cell-depleted T cells, or T cells were the source of the cDNA or gDNA that made up the material.

In the original workflow: Nucleated cell counts were estimated from reference gene primer amplification. Only in-frame clones appear in the TCRdb table, and some are missing; sequencing was by immunoSEQ multiplex PCR. The DNA gave D and trimming, while V, J and clone size come from that table. Among some 200,000 clones listed, roughly 90% were seen once. Input material: peripheral blood. The sequence was collected from a woman between 65 and 79 years old with acute or convalescent COVID-19.

The DNA for the CDR3 is TGTGCCCTAAAAGGGGCCTTTAGCACAGATACGCAGTATTTT. It encodes CALKGAFSTDTQYF. The J gene is TRBJ2-3, the V gene TRBV10-3; maybe TRBD1 (5 bases). Trimming removed 11 bases at V and 0 bases at J, with 15 bases between. There are 14 residues in the CDR3. Germline V gives CDR1 ENHRY, CDR2 SYGVKD.